Listed below are T cell receptor beta chains from one sample, sequenced in a study of beta chain features in type 1 diabetes. Sequenced by immunoSEQ multiplex PCR; TCRdb stores in-frame clones only, minus some. The data contain some 300,000 clones, 8% of them singletons. What was sequenced was central memory CD4+ T cells from blood. The receptors derive from a woman aged 18-35 years in good health. CDR3s include the opening cysteine and the closing phenylalanine or tryptophan. D genes are given only for firm matches. Where a row states a size, it is once, few, many or the class of an expanded clone; other rows omit it.

>TRBV18|.|many|TRBJ2-7
CASSSPSGRGAYEQYF
TGTGCCAGCTCATCACCCTCTGGGAGGGGGGCCTACGAGCAGTACTTC
>TRBV9|.|few|TRBJ1-2
CASSVAFGGDGYTF
TGTGCCAGCAGCGTAGCTTTCGGGGGGGACGGCTACACCTTC
>TRBV27|.|few|TRBJ2-1
CASCTPTGGGEQFF
TGTGCCAGCTGTACGCCTACAGGCGGCGGTGAGCAGTTCTTC
>TRBV27|TRBD2|few|TRBJ2-1
CASSSAGGNHNEQFF
TGTGCCAGCAGTTCAGCGGGAGGTAACCACAATGAGCAGTTCTTC
>TRBV5-6|TRBD1|few|TRBJ1-5
CASSVGQPHQPQHF
TGTGCCAGCAGCGTGGGACAGCCTCATCAGCCCCAGCATTTT
>TRBV7-3|.|.|TRBJ2-3
CASSQDTDTQYF
TGTGCCAGCAGCCAAGACACAGATACGCAGTATTTT
>TRBV28|TRBD2|.|TRBJ2-1
CASSFPGGGAPHEQFF
TGTGCCAGCAGTTTCCCTGGCGGGGGGGCCCCCCATGAGCAGTTCTTC
>TRBV6-1|.|.|TRBJ2-6
CASRSGGSGANVLTF
TGTGCCAGCAGGAGCGGTGGCTCTGGGGCCAACGTCCTGACTTTC
>TRBV2|TRBD1|few|TRBJ2-1
CASSKQGYEQFF
TGTGCCAGCAGTAAACAGGGGTATGAGCAGTTCTTC
>TRBV18|.|few|TRBJ1-1
CASSPSNTEAFF
TGTGCCAGCTCACCGAGTAACACTGAAGCTTTCTTT
>TRBV5-6|.|.|TRBJ2-2
CASSQYQFGFGELFF
TGTGCCAGCAGCCAGTATCAGTTCGGGTTCGGGGAGCTGTTTTTT
>TRBV19|TRBD2|many|TRBJ2-1
CASSPWSSGRAEQFF
TGTGCCAGTAGTCCCTGGTCTAGCGGGAGAGCTGAGCAGTTCTTC
>TRBV5-1|.|.|TRBJ2-1
CASSLRQGTYNEQFF
TGCGCCAGCAGCTTGAGGCAGGGGACCTACAATGAGCAGTTCTTC
>TRBV7-3|TRBD1|few|TRBJ2-5
CASSFTGVQETQYF
TGTGCCAGCAGCTTCACAGGGGTGCAAGAGACCCAGTACTTC
>TRBV15|.|.|TRBJ1-1
CATSRDLQLNTEAFF
TGTGCCACCAGCAGAGATCTCCAGTTGAACACTGAAGCTTTCTTT
>TRBV5-1|.|.|TRBJ2-5
CASRLRPASGETQYF
TGCGCCAGCAGACTTCGTCCAGCCTCGGGAGAGACCCAGTACTTC
>TRBV11-3|TRBD2|few|TRBJ2-3
CASSSRKRERGTDTQYF
TGTGCCAGCAGCTCACGAAAGCGGGAGAGGGGCACAGATACGCAGTATTTT
>TRBV27|.|.|TRBJ2-2
CASSARGNTGELFF
TGTGCCAGCAGTGCCCGAGGGAACACCGGGGAGCTGTTTTTT
>TRBV7-2|.|once|TRBJ1-1
CASSLTRASNTEAFF
TGTGCCAGCAGCTTGACCAGGGCCTCGAACACTGAAGCTTTCTTT
>TRBV7-2|.|.|TRBJ2-3
CASSLSSSFSTDTQYF
TGTGCCAGCAGCTTGAGTAGCTCGTTTAGCACAGATACGCAGTATTTT
>TRBV7-9|.|.|TRBJ2-5
CASSAADGYQETQYF
TGTGCCAGCAGCGCAGCCGACGGATACCAAGAGACCCAGTACTTC
>TRBV19|.|.|TRBJ1-2
CASRTRDPMYGYTF
TGTGCCAGTAGGACCCGGGACCCGATGTATGGCTACACCTTC
>TRBV18|TRBD1|.|TRBJ1-6
CASSPDRGNSPLHF
TGTGCCAGCTCACCGGACAGGGGGAATTCACCCCTCCACTTT
>TRBV12-5|.|few|TRBJ2-1
CASGSLGGEQFF
TGTGCTAGTGGTTCCCTGGGGGGAGAGCAGTTCTTC